One sample yielded the 10 T cell receptor beta chains listed below, sequenced in a study of blood T cell repertoires in COVID-19. Some clones are missing from TCRdb's copy, which holds only in-frame ones; the method was immunoSEQ multiplex PCR. The repertoire holds 150,000 to 200,000 clones, with roughly 80% as singletons. Sequenced: PBMCs or T cells enriched from blood (not recorded which). Source of these receptors: a middle-aged man who had recovered from COVID-19.

The chain couples TRBV5-4 to TRBJ2-1; D is unclear. Germline V lookup: CDR1 SGHNT, CDR2 YYREEE (reference sequence). The CDR3 loop spans 15 amino acids. Trimming cost V 7 bases and J 0 bases, with 14 bases left between them. CDR3 coding DNA: TGTGCCAGCGCGAAGGAACGGAGCTCCTACAATGAGCAGTTCTTC. Protein: CASAKERSSYNEQFF.

The chain recombines TRBV19 with TRBJ1-2; 8 bases fit TRBD1. CDR1 is LNHDA and CDR2 is SQIVND in the germline V gene (reference sequence). The CDR3 spans 15 residues. The junction had 3 bases not matched to a gene; V was cut back by 1 base and J by 2 bases. The CDR3 spells CASSIARTGNYGYTF. The DNA for the CDR3 is TGTGCCAGTAGTATAGCCCGGACAGGGAACTATGGCTACACCTTC. Full variable domain (rest looked up from reference TRBV19 and TRBJ1-2): DGGITQSPKYLFRKEGQNVTLSCEQNLNHDAMYWYRQDPGQGLRLIYYSQIVNDFQKGDIAEGYSVSREKKESFPLTVTSAQKNPTAFYLCASSIARTGNYGYTFGSGTRLTVV.

The chain carries TRBV24-1 and TRBJ2-5; D gene unclear. This CDR3 has 15 residues. Trimming left V 2 bases short and J 7 bases short, with 16 bases between. Germline-derived CDR1 and CDR2 are KGHDR and SFDVKD. CDR3 residues: CATSDSRGVGMTQYF. CDR3 sequence (DNA): TGTGCCACCAGTGATTCACGAGGCGTAGGAATGACCCAGTACTTC.

A word on this clone: A much larger clone differs from this one at a single base, so this may be a read error. The chain recombines TRBV12-3 or TRBV12-4 with TRBJ1-1, with no clear D. The CDR3 is 13 amino acids. Trimming pared 1 base from V and 4 bases from J, leaving 7 bases between. The CDR3 loop reads CASSLGEITEAFF. CDR3 nucleotides: TGTGCCAGCAGTTTAGGGGAGATCACTGAAGCTTTCTTT.

This clone came up once. V usage is TRBV7-2 and J usage is TRBJ2-4; D perhaps matches TRBD2 (6 bases). CDR3 length: 12 amino acids. V lost 7 bases to trimming and J lost 8 bases, with 12 bases between them. Per the germline V gene, CDR1 is SGHTA and CDR2 is FQGNSA. The CDR3 sequence: CASTTRRDIQYF. The CDR3 DNA is TGTGCCAGCACCACTCGGAGGGACATTCAGTACTTC.

The J gene is TRBJ1-4, the V gene TRBV29-1; a weak D match, TRBD1 (5 bases). From germline, CDR1 is SQVTM and CDR2 ANQGSEA. The CDR3 is 14 residues long. The V and J ends lost 5 bases and 3 bases respectively, with 13 bases between them. The CDR3 DNA is TGCAGCGTTAAAGCGGGACTACCTAATGAAAAACTGTTTTTT. Protein: CSVKAGLPNEKLFF.

This chain joins TRBV7-3 and TRBJ2-5, with TRBD2 identical over 10 bases. The V and J ends lost 2 bases and 3 bases, in that order; junction bases with no gene match: 9. The CDR3 has 17 residues. The germline gives CDR1 SGHTA, CDR2 FQGTGA. The CDR3 DNA reads TGTGCCAGCAGCTTAGGTGAGCTAGCGGGGGCCAAAGAGACCCAGTACTTC. It is translated as CASSLGELAGAKETQYF.

V gene TRBV5-1 combines with J gene TRBJ2-3; 7 bases fit TRBD2. This CDR3 is 16 amino acids long. Germline V CDR1 and CDR2: SGHRS, YFSETQ. The J segment lost 4 bases and the V segment lost 5 bases, leaving 13 bases of the junction unmatched. The CDR3 protein is CASSLRPSGLADTQYF. Here the CDR3 DNA reads TGCGCCAGCAGTTTAAGGCCTAGCGGCTTGGCAGATACGCAGTATTTT.

This clone occurred a few times. The chain links TRBV19 to TRBJ2-3, with TRBD2 matching 8 bases. In germline, CDR1 is LNHDA, CDR2 SQIVND (reference sequence). With V trimmed by 7 bases and J by 0 bases, 6 bases remained unmatched. The CDR3 spans 15 residues. The chain's CDR3 is CASKRASGSTDTQYF. The CDR3, as DNA: TGTGCCAGTAAAAGAGCTAGCGGGAGCACAGATACGCAGTATTTT.

The CDR3 is CASSLGGTGQETQYF. The DNA of the CDR3 is TGTGCCAGCAGCTTGGGCGGGACAGGCCAAGAGACCCAGTACTTC. This chain uses TRBV5-5 with TRBJ2-5; 8 bases agree with TRBD1. In germline, CDR1 is SGHKS, CDR2 YYEKEE (reference sequence). This CDR3 is 15 amino acids long. After removal of 0 bases from V and 1 base from J, the junction contained 2 bases not matched to a gene.